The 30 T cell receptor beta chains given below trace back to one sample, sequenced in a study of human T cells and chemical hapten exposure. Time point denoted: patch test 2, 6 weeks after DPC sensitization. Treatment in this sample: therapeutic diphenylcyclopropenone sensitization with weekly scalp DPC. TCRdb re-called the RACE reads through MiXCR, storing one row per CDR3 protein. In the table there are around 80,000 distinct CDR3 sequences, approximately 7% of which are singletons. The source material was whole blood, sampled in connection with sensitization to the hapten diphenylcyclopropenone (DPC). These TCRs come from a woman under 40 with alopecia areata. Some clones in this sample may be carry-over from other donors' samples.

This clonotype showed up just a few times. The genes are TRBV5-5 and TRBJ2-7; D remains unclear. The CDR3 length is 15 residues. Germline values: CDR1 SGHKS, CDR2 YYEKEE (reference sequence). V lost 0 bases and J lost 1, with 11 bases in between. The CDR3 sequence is CASSLAGGLSYEQYF. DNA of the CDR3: TGTGCCAGCAGCTTGGCCGGCGGTCTTTCCTACGAGCAGTACTTC.

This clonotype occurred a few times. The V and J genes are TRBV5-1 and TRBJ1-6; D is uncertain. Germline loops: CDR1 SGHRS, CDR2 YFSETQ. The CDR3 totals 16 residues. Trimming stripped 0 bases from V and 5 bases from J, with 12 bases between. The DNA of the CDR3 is TGCGCCAGCAGCTTGGATCGGCCAGGCGATAATTCACCCCTCCACTTT. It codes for CASSLDRPGDNSPLHF. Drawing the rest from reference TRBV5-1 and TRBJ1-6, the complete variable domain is KAGVTQTPRYLIKTRGQQVTLSCSPISGHRSVSWYQQTPGQGLQFLFEYFSETQRNKGNFPGRFSGRQFSNSRSEMNVSTLELGDSALYLCASSLDRPGDNSPLHFGNGTRLTVT.

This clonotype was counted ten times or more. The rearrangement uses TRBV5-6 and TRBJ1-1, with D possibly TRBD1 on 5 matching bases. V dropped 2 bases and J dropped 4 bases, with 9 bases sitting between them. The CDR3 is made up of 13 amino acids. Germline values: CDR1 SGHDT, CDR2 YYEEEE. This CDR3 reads CASSFPGTTEAFF. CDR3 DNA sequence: TGTGCCAGCAGCTTTCCGGGGACCACTGAAGCTTTCTTT.

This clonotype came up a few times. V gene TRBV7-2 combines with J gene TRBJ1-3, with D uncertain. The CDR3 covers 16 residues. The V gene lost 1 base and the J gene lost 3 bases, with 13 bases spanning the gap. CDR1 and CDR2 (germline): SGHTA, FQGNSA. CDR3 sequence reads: CASSLVAGFGGNTIYF. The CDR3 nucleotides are TGTGCCAGCAGCTTAGTCGCGGGGTTTGGTGGAAACACCATATATTTT. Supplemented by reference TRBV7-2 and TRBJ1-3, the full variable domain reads GAGVSQSPSNKVTEKGKDVELRCDPISGHTALYWYRQSLGQGLEFLIYFQGNSAPDKSGLPSDRFSAERTGGSVSTLTIQRTQQEDSAVYLCASSLVAGFGGNTIYFGEGSWLTVV.

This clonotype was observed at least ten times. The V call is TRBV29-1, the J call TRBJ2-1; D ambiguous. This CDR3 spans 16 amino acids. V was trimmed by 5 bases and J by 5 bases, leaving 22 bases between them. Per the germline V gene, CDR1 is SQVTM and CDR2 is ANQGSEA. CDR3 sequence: CSVHHPTTRPNNEQFF. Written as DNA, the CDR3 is TGCAGCGTTCACCATCCAACGACTCGTCCTAACAATGAGCAGTTCTTC.

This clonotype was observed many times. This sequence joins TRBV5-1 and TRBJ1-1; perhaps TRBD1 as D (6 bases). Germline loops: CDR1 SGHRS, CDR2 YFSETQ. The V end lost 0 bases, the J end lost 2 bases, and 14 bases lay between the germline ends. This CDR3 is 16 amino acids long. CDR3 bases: TGCGCCAGCAGCTTGGCCTTTCAGGACAGAAACACTGAAGCTTTCTTT. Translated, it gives CASSLAFQDRNTEAFF.

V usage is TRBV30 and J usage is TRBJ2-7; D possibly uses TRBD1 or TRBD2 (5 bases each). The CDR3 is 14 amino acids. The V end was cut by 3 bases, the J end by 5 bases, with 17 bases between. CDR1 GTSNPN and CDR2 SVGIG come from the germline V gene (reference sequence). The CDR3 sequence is CAWRRSGTPHEQYF. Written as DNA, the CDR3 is TGTGCCTGGAGACGGTCCGGGACGCCCCACGAGCAGTACTTC.

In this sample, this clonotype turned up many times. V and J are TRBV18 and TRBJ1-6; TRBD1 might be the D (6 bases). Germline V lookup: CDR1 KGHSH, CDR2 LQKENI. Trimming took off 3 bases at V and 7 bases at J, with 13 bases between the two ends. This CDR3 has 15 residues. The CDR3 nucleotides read TGTGCCAGCTCACCCGAGACAGGCTCAAATTCACCCCTCCACTTT. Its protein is CASSPETGSNSPLHF.

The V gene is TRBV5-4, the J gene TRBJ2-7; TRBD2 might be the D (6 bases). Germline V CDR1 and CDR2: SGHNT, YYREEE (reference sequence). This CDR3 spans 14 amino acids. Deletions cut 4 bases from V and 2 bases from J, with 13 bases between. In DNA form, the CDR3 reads TGTGCCAGCAGCAAATTGGGGGGTACCTACGAGCAGTACTTC. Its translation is CASSKLGGTYEQYF.

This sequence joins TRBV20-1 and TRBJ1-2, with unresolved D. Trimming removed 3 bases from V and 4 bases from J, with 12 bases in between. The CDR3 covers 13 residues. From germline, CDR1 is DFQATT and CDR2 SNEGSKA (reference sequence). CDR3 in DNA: TGCAGTGCTAGGACCCCGTCTTTCTATGGCTACACCTTC. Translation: CSARTPSFYGYTF.

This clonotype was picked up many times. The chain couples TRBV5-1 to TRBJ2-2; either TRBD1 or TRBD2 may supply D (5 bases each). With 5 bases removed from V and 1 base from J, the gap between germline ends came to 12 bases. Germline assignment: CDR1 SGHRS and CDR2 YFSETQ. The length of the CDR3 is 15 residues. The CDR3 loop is CASRMGTENTGELFF. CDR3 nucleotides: TGCGCCAGCAGAATGGGGACGGAGAACACCGGGGAGCTGTTTTTT.

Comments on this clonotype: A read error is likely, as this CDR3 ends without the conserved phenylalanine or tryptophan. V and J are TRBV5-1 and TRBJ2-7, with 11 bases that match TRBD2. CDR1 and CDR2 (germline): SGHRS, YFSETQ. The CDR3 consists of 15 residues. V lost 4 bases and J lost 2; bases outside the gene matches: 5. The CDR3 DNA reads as TGCGCCAGCAGCCTTAGCGGGGGGGGTACCTACGAGCAGTACTCC. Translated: CASSLSGGGTYEQYS.

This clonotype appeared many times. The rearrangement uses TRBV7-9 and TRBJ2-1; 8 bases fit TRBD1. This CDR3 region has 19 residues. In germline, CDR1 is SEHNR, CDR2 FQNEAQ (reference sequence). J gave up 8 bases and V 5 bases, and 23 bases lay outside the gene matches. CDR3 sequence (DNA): TGTGCCAGCAGCCTGACGGCACGAAAACAGGGGGTAGGTCTTGATGAGCAGTTCTTC. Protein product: CASSLTARKQGVGLDEQFF.

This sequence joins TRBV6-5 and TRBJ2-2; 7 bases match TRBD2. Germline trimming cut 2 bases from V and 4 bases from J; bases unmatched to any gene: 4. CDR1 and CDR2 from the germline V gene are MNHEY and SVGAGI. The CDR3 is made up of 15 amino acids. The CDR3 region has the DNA TGTGCCAGCAGTTACGTTTGGGGGGGCACCGGGGAGCTGTTTTTT. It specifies CASSYVWGGTGELFF.

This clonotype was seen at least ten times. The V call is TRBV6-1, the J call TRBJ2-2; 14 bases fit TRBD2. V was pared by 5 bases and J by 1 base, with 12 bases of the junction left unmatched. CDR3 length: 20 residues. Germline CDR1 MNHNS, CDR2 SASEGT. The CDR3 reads CASSRGRLAGGPGNTGELFF. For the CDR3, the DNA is TGTGCCAGCAGTCGGGGACGACTAGCGGGGGGGCCGGGGAACACCGGGGAGCTGTTTTTT.

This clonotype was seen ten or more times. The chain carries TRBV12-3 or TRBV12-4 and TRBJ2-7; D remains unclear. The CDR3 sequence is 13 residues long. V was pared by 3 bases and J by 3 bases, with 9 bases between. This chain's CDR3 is CASSFTGRYEQYF. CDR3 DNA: TGTGCCAGCAGTTTTACGGGTCGCTACGAGCAGTACTTC.

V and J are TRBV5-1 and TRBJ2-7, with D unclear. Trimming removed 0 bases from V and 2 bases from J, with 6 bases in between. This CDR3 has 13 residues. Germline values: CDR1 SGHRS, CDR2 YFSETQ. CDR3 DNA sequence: TGCGCCAGCAGCTTGGACCTGGCCTACGAGCAGTACTTC. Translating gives CASSLDLAYEQYF.

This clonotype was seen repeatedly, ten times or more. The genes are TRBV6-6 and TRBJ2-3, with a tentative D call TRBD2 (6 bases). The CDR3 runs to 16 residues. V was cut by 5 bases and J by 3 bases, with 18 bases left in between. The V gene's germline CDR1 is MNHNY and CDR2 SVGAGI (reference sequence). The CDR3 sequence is CASSPLRRGVTDTQYF. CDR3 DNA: TGTGCCAGCAGTCCACTCAGGAGGGGTGTGACAGATACGCAGTATTTT.

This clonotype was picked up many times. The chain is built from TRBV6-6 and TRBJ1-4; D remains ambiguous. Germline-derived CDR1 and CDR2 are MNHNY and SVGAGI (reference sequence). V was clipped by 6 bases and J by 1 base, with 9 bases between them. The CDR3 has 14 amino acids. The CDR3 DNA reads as TGTGCCAGCAGGAAGGGTGAAACTAATGAAAAACTGTTTTTT. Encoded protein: CASRKGETNEKLFF.

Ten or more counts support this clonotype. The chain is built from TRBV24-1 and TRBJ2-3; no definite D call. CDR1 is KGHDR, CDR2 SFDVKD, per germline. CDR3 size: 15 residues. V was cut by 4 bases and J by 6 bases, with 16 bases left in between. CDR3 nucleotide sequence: TGTGCCACCAGTGACGCCCGGCGTGCCGGGGATACGCAGTATTTT. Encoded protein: CATSDARRAGDTQYF.

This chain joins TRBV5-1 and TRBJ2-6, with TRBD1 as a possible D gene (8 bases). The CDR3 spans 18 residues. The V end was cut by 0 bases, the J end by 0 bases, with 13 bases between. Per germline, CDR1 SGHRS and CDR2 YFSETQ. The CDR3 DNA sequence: TGCGCCAGCAGCTTGGAGACAGGGGACTACTCTGGGGCCAACGTCCTGACTTTC. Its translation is CASSLETGDYSGANVLTF.

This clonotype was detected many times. The CDR3 nucleotides are TGTGCCAGCAGTGGCGGACAGGGGACAACTGAAGCTTTCTTT. This gives the protein CASSGGQGTTEAFF. V is TRBV6-5 and J is TRBJ1-1; 9 nucleotides agree with TRBD1. The germline CDR1 and CDR2 sequences are MNHEY and SVGAGI. CDR3 length: 14 residues. The V and J ends lost 5 bases and 5 bases, in that order; junction bases with no gene match: 6.

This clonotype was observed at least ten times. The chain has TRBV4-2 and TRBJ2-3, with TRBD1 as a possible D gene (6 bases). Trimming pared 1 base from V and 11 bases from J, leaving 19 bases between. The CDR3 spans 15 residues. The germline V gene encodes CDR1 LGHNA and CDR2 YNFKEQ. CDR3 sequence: CASSQVGANANRQYF. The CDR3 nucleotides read TGTGCCAGCAGCCAAGTGGGGGCAAACGCCAATAGGCAGTATTTT.

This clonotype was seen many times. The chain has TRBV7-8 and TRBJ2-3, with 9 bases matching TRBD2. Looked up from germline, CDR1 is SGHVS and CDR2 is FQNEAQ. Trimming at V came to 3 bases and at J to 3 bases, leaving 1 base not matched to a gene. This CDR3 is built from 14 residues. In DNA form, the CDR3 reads TGTGCCAGCAGCTTGACTAGCGGTACAGATACGCAGTATTTT. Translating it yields CASSLTSGTDTQYF.

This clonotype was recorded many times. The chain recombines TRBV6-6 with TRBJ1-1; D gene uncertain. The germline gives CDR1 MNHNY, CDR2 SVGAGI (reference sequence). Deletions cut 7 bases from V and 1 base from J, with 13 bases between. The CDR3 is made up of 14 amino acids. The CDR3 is CASTQSHPNTEAFF. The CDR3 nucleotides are TGTGCCAGCACCCAATCGCACCCGAACACTGAAGCTTTCTTT.

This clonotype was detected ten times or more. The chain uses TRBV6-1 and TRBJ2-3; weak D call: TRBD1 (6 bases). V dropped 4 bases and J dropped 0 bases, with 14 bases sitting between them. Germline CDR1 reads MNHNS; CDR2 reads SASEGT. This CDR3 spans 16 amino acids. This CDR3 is CASSAIQGMSTDTQYF. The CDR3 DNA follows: TGTGCCAGCAGTGCGATACAGGGAATGAGCACAGATACGCAGTATTTT.

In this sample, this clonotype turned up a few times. The CDR3 nucleotides are TGTGCCAGCAGTCGGGGGGGACAGGGAGGGAACACTGAAGCTTTCTTT. Encoded protein: CASSRGGQGGNTEAFF. J is TRBJ1-1 and V is TRBV5-4; the match to TRBD1 covers 9 bases. Trimming took 5 bases from V and 1 from J; bases not matched to a gene: 9. CDR1 and CDR2 from the germline V gene are SGHNT and YYREEE (reference sequence). The CDR3 consists of 16 residues.

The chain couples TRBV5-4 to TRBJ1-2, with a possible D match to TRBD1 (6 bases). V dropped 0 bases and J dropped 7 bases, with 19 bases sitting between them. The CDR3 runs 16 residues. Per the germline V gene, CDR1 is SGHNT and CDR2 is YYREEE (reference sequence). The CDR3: CASSLEEWTEPTGYTF. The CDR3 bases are TGTGCCAGCAGCTTGGAGGAATGGACAGAACCGACTGGCTACACCTTC.

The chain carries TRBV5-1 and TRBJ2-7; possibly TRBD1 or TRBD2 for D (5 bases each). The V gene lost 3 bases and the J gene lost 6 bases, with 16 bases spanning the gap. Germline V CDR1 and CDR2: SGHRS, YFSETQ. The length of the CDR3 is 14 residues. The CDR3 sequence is CASSSGTMVLEQYF. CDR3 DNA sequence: TGCGCCAGCAGCTCCGGGACGATGGTCCTCGAGCAGTACTTC.

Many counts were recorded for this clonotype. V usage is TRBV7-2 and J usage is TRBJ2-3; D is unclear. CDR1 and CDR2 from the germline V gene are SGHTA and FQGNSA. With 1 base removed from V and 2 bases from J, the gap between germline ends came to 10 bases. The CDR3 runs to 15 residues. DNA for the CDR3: TGTGCCAGCAGCTTAGATAGACTGTTCACAGATACGCAGTATTTT. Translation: CASSLDRLFTDTQYF.